The 28 T cell receptor beta chains below were found in one sample sequenced in a study of vaccination and CD4 T cells after COVID-19. Documented treatment: roughly 11-day PBMC culture with coronavirus spike peptide pools or control peptides (ViraFEST assay). Their antigen targets remain unknown. Oncomine TCR Beta short-read sequencing was applied to DNA from cultured CD4+ T cells. MiXCR, run by TCRdb on the PCR reads, gives a single entry per CDR3 protein. Of 20,000 or so distinct CDR3 sequences listed, 45% to 70% are singletons. The sample taken for sequencing was CD4+ T cells from blood, cultured in vitro. These TCRs come from a human donor who had recovered from COVID-19.

V and J are TRBV10-1 and TRBJ2-3, with TRBD1 matching 7 bases. CDR3 length: 16 amino acids. With 0 bases clipped from V and 3 bases from J, the junction kept 6 bases outside the gene matches. CDR1 and CDR2 (germline): WNHNN, SYGVQD (reference sequence). Here the CDR3 DNA reads TGCGCCAGCAGTGAGTCGACAGGGTTAGGGACAGATACGCAGTATTTT. The encoded protein is CASSESTGLGTDTQYF.

The gene calls are TRBV7-9 and TRBJ2-1; TRBD1 aligns across 7 bases. The DNA end is more similar to TRBJ2-7, so the J call may be wrong. From germline, CDR1 is SEHNR and CDR2 FQNEAQ (reference sequence). The CDR3 contains 17 residues. This CDR3 is CASSPSIRGLGRDEQYF. The DNA for the CDR3 is TGTGCCAGCAGCCCATCCATTAGGGGGCTCGGTAGGGACGAGCAGTACTTC.

This chain uses TRBV6-1 with TRBJ2-2; TRBD1 agrees at 8 bases. The germline CDR1 and CDR2 sequences are MNHNS and SASEGT. With V trimmed by 8 bases and J by 0 bases, 17 bases remained unmatched. This CDR3 comprises 19 residues. In DNA, the CDR3 is TGTGCCAGCTCCTTGACAGGGGCGTTGCCCCCCACGAACACCGGGGAGCTGTTTTTT. Translation gives CASSLTGALPPTNTGELFF.

The chain has TRBV7-3 and TRBJ1-5; D is possibly TRBD1 (6 bases). With 4 bases removed from V and 2 bases from J, the gap between germline ends came to 6 bases. The CDR3 is made up of 13 amino acids. Germline loops: CDR1 SGHTA, CDR2 FQGTGA. CDR3 region: CASSWTGNQPQHF. CDR3 coding DNA: TGTGCCAGCAGCTGGACAGGCAATCAGCCCCAGCATTTT. Using reference TRBV7-3 and TRBJ1-5 for the parts outside the CDR3, the full variable domain is GAGVSQTPSNKVTEKGKYVELRCDPISGHTALYWYRQSLGQGPEFLIYFQGTGAADDSGLPNDRFFAVRPEGSVSTLKIQRTERGDSAVYLCASSWTGNQPQHFGDGTRLSIL.

The chain joins TRBV7-9 to TRBJ2-1, with 15 nucleotides matching TRBD2. The trim removed 7 bases at V and 7 bases at J, leaving 5 bases unmatched. The germline CDR1 and CDR2 sequences are SEHNR and FQNEAQ (reference sequence). The CDR3 loop spans 15 amino acids. The CDR3 is CASTRTSGRVNEQFF. Here the CDR3 DNA reads TGTGCCAGCACCCGGACTAGCGGGAGGGTAAATGAGCAGTTCTTC.

The chain's CDR3 is CASSPGTGGAVYEQYF. CDR3 coding DNA: TGTGCCAGCAGTCCCGGGACAGGGGGCGCGGTATACGAGCAGTACTTC. The V call is TRBV2, the J call TRBJ2-7; 12 bases align to TRBD1. CDR3 length: 16 residues. J lost 4 bases, V lost 5 bases, and 9 bases had no gene match. Germline V lookup: CDR1 SNHLY, CDR2 FYNNEI.

The V gene is TRBV20-1, the J gene TRBJ2-1; D not certain. Trimming pared 0 bases from V and 7 bases from J, leaving 19 bases between. CDR1 is DFQATT, CDR2 SNEGSKA, per germline (reference sequence). The CDR3 sequence is 16 residues long. This chain's CDR3 is CSARDNTNFWTNEQFF. The DNA of the CDR3 is TGCAGTGCTAGAGATAACACGAACTTCTGGACGAATGAGCAGTTCTTC.

The table lists this clonotype with a count of one. The gene calls are TRBV7-2 and TRBJ2-1, with D unclear. Trimming cost V 4 bases and J 6 bases, with 10 bases left between them. CDR3 size: 13 residues. Germline V gene lookup returns CDR1 SGHTA and CDR2 FQGNSA. For the CDR3, the DNA is TGTGCCAGCAGCTCCCTAATTGGCAATGAGCAGTTCTTC. Translation gives CASSSLIGNEQFF.

This clonotype has only one observation. The rearrangement uses TRBV30 and TRBJ2-3, with D possibly called TRBD1 or TRBD2 (7 bases each). CDR1 is GTSNPN and CDR2 is SVGIG in the germline V gene (reference sequence). CDR3 length: 16 residues. Trimming left V 1 base short and J 7 bases short, with 21 bases between. As DNA, the CDR3 is TGTGCCTGGAGTGGAAAGACAGGGAGGGTGACGAATACGCAGTATTTT. Amino acid sequence: CAWSGKTGRVTNTQYF.

Details on this clonotype: One junction end disagrees with the germline gene, perhaps due to a read error. The rearrangement joins TRBV15 to TRBJ2-7; D is uncertain. From germline, CDR1 is LNHNV and CDR2 YYDKDF (reference sequence). This CDR3 has 14 residues. This CDR3 reads CATSRATYTYEQYF. CDR3 coding DNA: TGCGCCACCAGCAGAGCTACCTACACCTACGAGCAGTACTTC.

This chain uses TRBV30 with TRBJ1-1; no clear D. Germline CDR1 reads GTSNPN; CDR2 reads SVGIG (reference sequence). V gave up 4 bases and J gave up 3 bases, with 9 bases separating them. CDR3 size: 12 residues. CDR3 DNA sequence: TGTGCCTGGACCGGACTTTACACTGAAGCTTTCTTT. Its protein is CAWTGLYTEAFF.

V is TRBV15 and J is TRBJ1-3; D is possibly TRBD1 (6 bases). CDR3 size: 14 residues. From germline, CDR1 is LNHNV and CDR2 YYDKDF (reference sequence). V lost 1 base to trimming and J lost 4 bases, with 8 bases between them. CDR3 in DNA: TGTGCCACCAGCAGAGGACAGGCAGGAAACACCATATATTTT. This encodes CATSRGQAGNTIYF.

This clonotype came up a few times. This chain connects TRBV11-2 to TRBJ2-3; D gene unclear. The germline V gene encodes CDR1 SGHAT and CDR2 FQNNGV. This CDR3 comprises 14 residues. V dropped 5 bases and J dropped 4 bases, with 13 bases sitting between them. Here the CDR3 reads CASSPFLGPDTQYF. For the CDR3, the DNA is TGTGCCAGCAGCCCATTTCTGGGCCCAGATACGCAGTATTTT.

The rearrangement joins TRBV28 to TRBJ1-5; D is possibly TRBD1 (6 bases). Germline V gene sequence: CDR1 MDHEN, CDR2 SYDVKM. V lost 8 bases and J lost 4, with 9 bases in between. The CDR3 length is 12 residues. This CDR3 reads CASQGNNQPQHF. For the CDR3, the DNA is TGTGCCAGCCAGGGGAATAATCAGCCCCAGCATTTT.

The chain employs TRBV20-1 and TRBJ2-3, with D unclear. Deletions cut 5 bases from V and 0 bases from J, with 9 bases between. CDR1 and CDR2 (germline): DFQATT, SNEGSKA (reference sequence). CDR3 size: 13 residues. This CDR3 is CSAHYSSTDTQYF. CDR3 nucleotides: TGCAGTGCTCACTATTCAAGCACAGATACGCAGTATTTT.

This clonotype was seen more than once but under ten times. V and J are TRBV21-1 and TRBJ1-6; the table names TRBD1, a call not compared with the DNA. TRBV21-1 is assigned pseudogene status. The CDR3 covers 15 residues. CDR3 coding DNA: TGTGCCAGCAGCACCCGAAAGGGGAAAAATTCACCCCTCCACTTT. It encodes CASSTRKGKNSPLHF.

The chain joins TRBV27 to TRBJ1-1; TRBD1 matches at 7 bases. Per germline, CDR1 MNHEY and CDR2 SMNVEV (reference sequence). CDR3 size: 18 residues. With 4 bases clipped from V and 1 base from J, the junction kept 15 bases outside the gene matches. Here the CDR3 DNA reads TGTGCCAGCAGTTCCAACAGGGGTGGTACCTACTCGAACACTGAAGCTTTCTTT. It yields the protein CASSSNRGGTYSNTEAFF.

V is TRBV7-2 and J is TRBJ2-1; unclear D gene. This CDR3 is 13 amino acids long. The V gene lost 0 bases and the J gene lost 8 bases, with 8 bases spanning the gap. Germline CDR1 is SGHTA and CDR2 is FQGNSA. The CDR3 nucleotides are TGTGCCAGCAGCTTAGCTGGTATCCATGAGCAGTTCTTC. Translated: CASSLAGIHEQFF.

The chain joins TRBV27 to TRBJ2-1, with TRBD2 as a possible D gene (5 bases). The germline V and J ends were trimmed by 1 base and 7 bases, with 14 bases remaining between them. CDR1 is MNHEY, CDR2 SMNVEV, per germline (reference sequence). The CDR3 runs to 15 residues. CDR3 DNA: TGTGCCAGCAGTTTATTAGTGGGAGAGGTAAATGAGCAGTTCTTC. Translated, it gives CASSLLVGEVNEQFF.

The chain carries TRBV5-1 and TRBJ2-2; TRBD1 matches 8 bases. The germline V gene has CDR1 SGHRS and CDR2 YFSETQ. V was clipped by 4 bases and J by 6 bases; unmatched bases: 5. The CDR3 has 14 residues. The CDR3 DNA is TGCGCCAGCAGCCAGGACAGGGCCTCCGGGGAGCTGTTTTTT. Residues: CASSQDRASGELFF.

The chain links TRBV29-1 to TRBJ1-2, with TRBD1 identical over 7 bases. The CDR3 consists of 13 residues. Germline lookup yields CDR1 SQVTM and CDR2 ANQGSEA. After removal of 4 bases from V and 3 bases from J, the junction contained 5 bases not matched to a gene. The CDR3 DNA is TGCAGCGTTGGACAGGGTGATGACTATGGCTACACCTTC. Encoded protein: CSVGQGDDYGYTF. The variable domain in full, completed from reference TRBV29-1 and TRBJ1-2, reads SAVISQKPSRDICQRGTSLTIQCQVDSQVTMMFWYRQQPGQSLTLIATANQGSEATYESGFVIDKFPISRPNLTFSTLTVSNMSPEDSSIYLCSVGQGDDYGYTFGSGTRLTVV.

This chain links TRBV24-1 with TRBJ1-1; D unresolved. V gave up 1 base and J gave up 0 bases, with 11 bases separating them. This CDR3 is built from 16 residues. Germline V lookup: CDR1 KGHDR, CDR2 SFDVKD. CDR3 in amino acids: CATSDFQSHLNTEAFF. The DNA of the CDR3 is TGTGCCACCAGTGATTTCCAGTCCCATTTGAACACTGAAGCTTTCTTT.

The chain employs TRBV27 and TRBJ1-2; 7 bases fit TRBD1. Germline V lookup: CDR1 MNHEY, CDR2 SMNVEV (reference sequence). The CDR3 length is 14 residues. Unmatched junction bases numbered 12, after V lost 6 bases and J lost 8 bases. The CDR3 bases are TGTGCCAGCAGCCGACAGGGCGCCCGGGGCGGCTACACCTTC. This translates into CASSRQGARGGYTF.

The V call is TRBV5-1, the J call TRBJ2-7; tentatively, D is TRBD2 (7 bases). This CDR3 region has 12 residues. Looked up from germline, CDR1 is SGHRS and CDR2 is YFSETQ. V lost 5 bases and J 5 bases, leaving 11 bases between the germline ends. The CDR3 sequence is CASRGGRNEQYF. For the CDR3, the DNA is TGCGCCAGCAGGGGGGGGCGGAACGAGCAGTACTTC.

Only a few counts were recorded for this clonotype. This sequence joins TRBV28 and TRBJ1-5; maybe TRBD1 (6 bases). The CDR3 runs to 15 residues. The germline V and J ends were trimmed by 6 bases and 5 bases, with 17 bases remaining between them. CDR1 and CDR2 from the germline V gene are MDHEN and SYDVKM. The DNA of the CDR3 is TGTGCCAGCAGCCCGGCGGGGGGCAGCGATCAGCCCCAGCATTTT. Its protein product is CASSPAGGSDQPQHF.

The gene calls are TRBV28 and TRBJ2-6; possibly TRBD1 or TRBD2 for D (6 bases each). V shed 5 bases and J shed 3 bases, with 14 bases lying between them. This CDR3 has 16 residues. The germline CDR1 and CDR2 sequences are MDHEN and SYDVKM. CDR3 bases: TGTGCCAGCAGTCCCTTGGGGGGCCTTGGGGCCAACGTCCTGACTTTC. It codes for CASSPLGGLGANVLTF.

The chain has TRBV7-2 and TRBJ1-4, with D unresolved. The germline V gene encodes CDR1 SGHTA and CDR2 FQGNSA. V lost 3 bases and J lost 0, with 5 bases in between. This CDR3 comprises 14 residues. The CDR3 DNA is TGTGCCAGCAGCTTCCAGGCAACTAATGAAAAACTGTTTTTT. As protein: CASSFQATNEKLFF. Using reference TRBV7-2 and TRBJ1-4 for the parts outside the CDR3, the full variable domain is GAGVSQSPSNKVTEKGKDVELRCDPISGHTALYWYRQSLGQGLEFLIYFQGNSAPDKSGLPSDRFSAERTGGSVSTLTIQRTQQEDSAVYLCASSFQATNEKLFFGSGTQLSVL.

CDR3 sequence: CARLRDRGPHYGYTF. CDR3 coding DNA: TGTGCCAGACTCCGGGACAGGGGTCCACACTATGGCTACACCTTC. V and J are TRBV21-1 and TRBJ1-2; the table's TRBD1 call for D was not verified on the DNA. TRBV21-1 is designated a pseudogene. The CDR3 runs 15 residues.